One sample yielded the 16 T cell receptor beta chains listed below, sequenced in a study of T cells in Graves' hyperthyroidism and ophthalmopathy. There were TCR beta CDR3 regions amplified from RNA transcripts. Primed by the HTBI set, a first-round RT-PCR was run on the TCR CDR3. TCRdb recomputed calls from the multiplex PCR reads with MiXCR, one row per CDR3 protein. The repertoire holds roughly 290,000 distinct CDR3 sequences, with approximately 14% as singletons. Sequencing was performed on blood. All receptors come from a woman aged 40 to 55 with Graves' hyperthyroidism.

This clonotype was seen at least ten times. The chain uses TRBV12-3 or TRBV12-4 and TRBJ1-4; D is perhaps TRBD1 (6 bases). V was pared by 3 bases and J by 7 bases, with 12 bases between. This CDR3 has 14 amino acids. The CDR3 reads CASSFSGDGEKLFF. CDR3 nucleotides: TGTGCCAGCAGTTTTTCAGGGGATGGTGAAAAACTGTTTTTT.

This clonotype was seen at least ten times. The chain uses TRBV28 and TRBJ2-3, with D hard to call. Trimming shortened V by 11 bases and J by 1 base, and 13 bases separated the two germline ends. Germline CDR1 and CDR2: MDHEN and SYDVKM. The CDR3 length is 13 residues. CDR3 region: CAEGQDGTDTQYF. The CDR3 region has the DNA TGTGCCGAAGGGCAGGACGGCACAGATACGCAGTATTTT.

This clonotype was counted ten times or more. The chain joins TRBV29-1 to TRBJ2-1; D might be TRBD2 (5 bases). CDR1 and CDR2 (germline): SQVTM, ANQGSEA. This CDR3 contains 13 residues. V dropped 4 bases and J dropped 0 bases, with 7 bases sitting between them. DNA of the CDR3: TGCAGCGTTGCGGGGAGCTCCTACAATGAGCAGTTCTTC. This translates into CSVAGSSYNEQFF.

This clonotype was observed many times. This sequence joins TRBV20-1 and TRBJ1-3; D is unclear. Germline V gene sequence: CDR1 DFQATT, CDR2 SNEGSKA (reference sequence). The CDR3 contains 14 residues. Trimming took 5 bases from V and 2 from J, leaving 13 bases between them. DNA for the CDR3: TGCAGTGCTGCAAGGTTAGGGCCTGGAAACACCATATATTTT. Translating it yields CSAARLGPGNTIYF.

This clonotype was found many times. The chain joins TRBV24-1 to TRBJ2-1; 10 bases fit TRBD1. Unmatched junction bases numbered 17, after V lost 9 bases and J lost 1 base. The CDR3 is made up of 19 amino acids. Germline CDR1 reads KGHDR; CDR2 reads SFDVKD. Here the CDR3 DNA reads TGTGCCACCTCAGGGTGGGACAGGGGCCTGAACCCTTCCTACAATGAGCAGTTCTTC. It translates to CATSGWDRGLNPSYNEQFF.

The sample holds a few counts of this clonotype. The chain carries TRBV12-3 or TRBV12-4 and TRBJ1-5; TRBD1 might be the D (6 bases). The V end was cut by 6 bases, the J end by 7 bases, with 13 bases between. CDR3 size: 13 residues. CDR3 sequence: CASSSGHSQPQHF. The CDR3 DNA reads TGTGCCAGCAGCTCGGGACACAGCCAGCCCCAGCATTTT.

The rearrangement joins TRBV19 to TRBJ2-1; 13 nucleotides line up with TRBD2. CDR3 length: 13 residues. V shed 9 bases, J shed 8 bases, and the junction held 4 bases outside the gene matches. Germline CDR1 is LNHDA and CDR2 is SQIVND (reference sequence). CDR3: CASRTSGSDEQFF. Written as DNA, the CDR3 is TGTGCCAGCCGGACTAGCGGGAGCGATGAGCAGTTCTTC.

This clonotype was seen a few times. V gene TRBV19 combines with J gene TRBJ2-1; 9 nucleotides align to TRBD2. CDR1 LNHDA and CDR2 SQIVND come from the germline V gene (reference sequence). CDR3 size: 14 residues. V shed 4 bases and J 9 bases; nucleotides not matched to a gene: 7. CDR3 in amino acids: CASSTQREVGEQFF. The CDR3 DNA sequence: TGTGCCAGTAGTACCCAGCGGGAGGTGGGTGAGCAGTTCTTC.

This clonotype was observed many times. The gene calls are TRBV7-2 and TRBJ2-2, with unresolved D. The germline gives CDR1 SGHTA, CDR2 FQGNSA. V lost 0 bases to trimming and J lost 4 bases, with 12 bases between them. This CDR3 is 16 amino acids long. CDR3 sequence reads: CASSLARHPRTGELFF. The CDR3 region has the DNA TGTGCCAGCAGCTTAGCGCGCCACCCCCGCACCGGGGAGCTGTTTTTT.

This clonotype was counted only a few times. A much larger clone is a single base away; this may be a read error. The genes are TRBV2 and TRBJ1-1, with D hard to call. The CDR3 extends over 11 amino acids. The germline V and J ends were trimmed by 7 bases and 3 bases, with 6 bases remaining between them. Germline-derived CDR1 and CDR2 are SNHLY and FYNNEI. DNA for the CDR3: TGTGCCAGCACGACCTACACTGAAGCTTTCTTT. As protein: CASTTYTEAFF.

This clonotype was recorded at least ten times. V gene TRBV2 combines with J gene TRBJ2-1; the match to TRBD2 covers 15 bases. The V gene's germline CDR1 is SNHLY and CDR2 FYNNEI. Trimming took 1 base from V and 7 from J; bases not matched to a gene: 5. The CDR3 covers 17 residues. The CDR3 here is CASSEGAGTSGRNEQFF. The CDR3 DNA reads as TGTGCCAGCAGTGAAGGGGCAGGGACTAGCGGGAGGAATGAGCAGTTCTTC.

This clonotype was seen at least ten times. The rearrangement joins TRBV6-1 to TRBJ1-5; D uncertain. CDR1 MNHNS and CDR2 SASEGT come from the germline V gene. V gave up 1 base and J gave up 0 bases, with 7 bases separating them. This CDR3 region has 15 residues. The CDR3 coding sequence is TGTGCCAGCAGTGAAGAGGATGGTAGCAATCAGCCCCAGCATTTT. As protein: CASSEEDGSNQPQHF.

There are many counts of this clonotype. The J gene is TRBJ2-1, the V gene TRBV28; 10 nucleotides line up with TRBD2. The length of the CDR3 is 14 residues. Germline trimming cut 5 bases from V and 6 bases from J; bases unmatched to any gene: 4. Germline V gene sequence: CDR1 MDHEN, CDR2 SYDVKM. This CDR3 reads CASSQSGRANEQFF. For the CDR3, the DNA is TGTGCCAGCAGTCAAAGCGGGAGGGCCAATGAGCAGTTCTTC.

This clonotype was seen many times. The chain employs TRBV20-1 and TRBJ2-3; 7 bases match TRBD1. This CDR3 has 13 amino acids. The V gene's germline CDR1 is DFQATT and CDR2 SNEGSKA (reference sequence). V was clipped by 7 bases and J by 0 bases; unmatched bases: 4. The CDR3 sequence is CSGTGDSTDTQYF. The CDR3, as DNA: TGCAGTGGCACAGGGGATAGCACAGATACGCAGTATTTT.

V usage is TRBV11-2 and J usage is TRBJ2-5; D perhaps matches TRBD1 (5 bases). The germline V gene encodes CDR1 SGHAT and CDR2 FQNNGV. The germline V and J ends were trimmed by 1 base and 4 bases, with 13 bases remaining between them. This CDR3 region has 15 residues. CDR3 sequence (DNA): TGTGCCAGCAGCTTAGGGGCGGACAAAGGAGAGACCCAGTACTTC. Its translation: CASSLGADKGETQYF.

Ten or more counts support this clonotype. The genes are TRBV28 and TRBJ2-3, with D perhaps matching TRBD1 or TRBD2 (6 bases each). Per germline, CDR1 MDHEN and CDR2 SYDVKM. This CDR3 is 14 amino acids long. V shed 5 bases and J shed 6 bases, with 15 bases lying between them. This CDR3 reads CASSPGLTGDTQYF. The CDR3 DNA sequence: TGTGCCAGCAGTCCGGGACTCACAGGGGATACGCAGTATTTT. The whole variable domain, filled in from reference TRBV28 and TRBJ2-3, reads DVKVTQSSRYLVKRTGEKVFLECVQDMDHENMFWYRQDPGLGLRLIYFSYDVKMKEKGDIPEGYSVSREKKERFSLILESASTNQTSMYLCASSPGLTGDTQYFGPGTRLTVL.